One sample yielded the 20 T cell receptor beta chains listed below, sequenced in a study of T-cell reconstitution after alpha-beta-depleted transplantation in children. This sample's TCRbeta library carried unique molecular identifier barcodes. MiXCR, applied by TCRdb to the PCR reads, yields one record per CDR3 protein. The sample has 70,000 or so distinct CDR3 sequences; 11% are singletons. The material was PBMCs, obtained before TCRalphabeta/CD19-depleted stem cell transplant. These receptors came from a boy aged 5 to 17 with acute myeloid leukemia, due to receive a stem cell transplant.

This clonotype showed up many times. The chain joins TRBV4-1 to TRBJ2-3; possibly TRBD1 for D (5 bases). The CDR3 contains 15 residues. V was clipped by 1 base and J by 3 bases, with 11 bases between them. In germline, CDR1 is MGHRA, CDR2 YSYEKL. CDR3 amino acids: CASSQGQLGTDTQYF. The CDR3 bases are TGCGCCAGCAGCCAAGGACAGTTGGGGACAGATACGCAGTATTTT.

This clonotype was seen repeatedly, ten times or more. The chain carries TRBV20-1 and TRBJ2-1; weak D call: TRBD2 (6 bases). This CDR3 contains 12 residues. Germline CDR1 DFQATT, CDR2 SNEGSKA (reference sequence). Trimming took 4 bases from V and 7 from J, leaving 11 bases between them. The CDR3 nucleotides are TGCAGTGCTACCTGGGGGGTGAATGAGCAGTTCTTC. Its protein product is CSATWGVNEQFF.

Ten or more counts support this clonotype. The CDR3 loop reads CASSLTGGREYF. In DNA, the CDR3 is TGCGCCAGCAGCCTCACAGGGGGGCGAGAGTATTTT. This chain connects TRBV5-1 to TRBJ2-3, with 8 nucleotides matching TRBD1. This CDR3 contains 12 residues. Germline lookup yields CDR1 SGHRS and CDR2 YFSETQ. V lost 4 bases and J lost 13; bases outside the gene matches: 8.

This clonotype was seen ten or more times. The V and J genes are TRBV5-1 and TRBJ1-1; possible D gene TRBD1, 6 bases. V lost 2 bases to trimming and J lost 1 base, with 9 bases between them. The CDR3 is 14 residues long. Germline CDR1 reads SGHRS; CDR2 reads YFSETQ. This CDR3 is CASSFRGGNTEAFF. Here the CDR3 DNA reads TGCGCCAGCAGCTTCCGAGGGGGGAACACTGAAGCTTTCTTT.

This clonotype has ten or more counts. The J gene is TRBJ2-2, the V gene TRBV7-9; 7 bases are a match to TRBD1. The V gene end was trimmed by 2 bases and the J gene end by 3 bases; junction bases not matched to a gene: 6. The CDR3 extends over 16 amino acids. Germline V gives CDR1 SEHNR, CDR2 FQNEAQ (reference sequence). The CDR3 region has the DNA TGTGCCAGCAGCTTAAAGGGGACAGCGGACACCGGGGAGCTGTTTTTT. Its translation: CASSLKGTADTGELFF.

The genes are TRBV4-3 and TRBJ1-5, with unresolved D. The CDR3 is 15 amino acids. The germline V gene encodes CDR1 LGHNA and CDR2 YSLEER. Trimming left V 0 bases short and J 5 bases short, with 11 bases between. CDR3 in amino acids: CASSQDLGIYQPQHF. CDR3 sequence (DNA): TGCGCCAGCAGCCAAGATTTAGGGATCTATCAGCCCCAGCATTTT.

This clonotype has ten or more counts. The V gene is TRBV7-2, the J gene TRBJ2-2; 7 nucleotides align to TRBD1. The CDR3 consists of 14 residues. CDR1 is SGHTA and CDR2 is FQGNSA in the germline V gene. The V segment lost 5 bases and the J segment 6 bases; nucleotides outside the gene matches: 6. CDR3 region: CASSLNRGSGELFF. The CDR3 nucleotides read TGTGCCAGCAGCCTAAACAGGGGTTCCGGGGAGCTGTTTTTT.

This clonotype was observed at least ten times. The chain is built from TRBV4-1 and TRBJ1-5, with 7 bases fitting TRBD1. V lost 2 bases and J lost 7; bases outside the gene matches: 5. The CDR3 length is 14 residues. CDR1 and CDR2 from the germline V gene are MGHRA and YSYEKL. CDR3 DNA sequence: TGCGCCAGCAGCCAATTGACAGGGACCCAGCCCCAGCATTTT. Translation gives CASSQLTGTQPQHF.

This clonotype has a count of ten or more. The CDR3 region is CASSSGRQANTGELFF. CDR3 bases: TGCGCCAGCAGCTCCGGACGACAGGCGAACACCGGGGAGCTGTTTTTT. The chain links TRBV5-1 to TRBJ2-2, with D possibly matching TRBD1 (6 bases). Trimming took 3 bases from V and 0 from J, leaving 12 bases between them. From germline, CDR1 is SGHRS and CDR2 YFSETQ. The CDR3 is 16 amino acids.

This clonotype has a count of ten or more. The chain couples TRBV29-1 to TRBJ2-7, with D perhaps TRBD2 (5 bases). The CDR3 has 13 amino acids. V lost 4 bases and J lost 7, with 17 bases in between. Germline CDR1 and CDR2: SQVTM and ANQGSEA. CDR3 DNA: TGCAGCGTTGCGGACTTATCCCTTGGAGAGCAGTACTTC. Its translation is CSVADLSLGEQYF.

There are many counts of this clonotype. The rearrangement uses TRBV5-1 and TRBJ2-7; the match to TRBD2 covers 7 bases. V lost 4 bases, J lost 0 bases, and 4 bases stayed unmatched. The germline V gene encodes CDR1 SGHRS and CDR2 YFSETQ. The CDR3 is 14 amino acids. The CDR3 spells CASSLGLGSYEQYF. Written as DNA, the CDR3 is TGCGCCAGCAGCCTTGGACTAGGCTCCTACGAGCAGTACTTC.

This clonotype occurred many times. The CDR3 sequence is CASSQPRVGNTGELFF. The CDR3 bases are TGTGCCAGCAGCCAACCTCGGGTGGGGAACACCGGGGAGCTGTTTTTT. The chain links TRBV4-2 to TRBJ2-2; no clear D gene. CDR3 length: 16 residues. Germline lookup yields CDR1 LGHNA and CDR2 YNFKEQ. V dropped 2 bases and J dropped 1 base, with 11 bases sitting between them.

This clonotype showed up many times. The chain employs TRBV5-1 and TRBJ2-7; D is possibly TRBD1 or TRBD2 (5 bases each). The CDR3 runs to 15 residues. From germline, CDR1 is SGHRS and CDR2 YFSETQ. V was pared by 0 bases and J by 3 bases, with 13 bases between. CDR3 sequence reads: CASSLGGVGVYEQYV. CDR3 DNA sequence: TGCGCCAGCAGCTTGGGAGGGGTGGGGGTCTACGAGCAGTACGTC.

This clonotype was seen at least ten times. The V and J genes are TRBV15 and TRBJ2-3; 8 bases map to TRBD1. The CDR3 length is 17 residues. V shed 2 bases and J 2 bases; nucleotides not matched to a gene: 9. Germline-derived CDR1 and CDR2 are LNHNV and YYDKDF (reference sequence). The DNA of the CDR3 is TGTGCCACCAGCAGAAAGACAGGGGCGAGGCCCACAGATACGCAGTATTTT. Its translation is CATSRKTGARPTDTQYF.

The J gene is TRBJ2-7, the V gene TRBV10-3, with D possibly TRBD2 on 6 matching bases. The V and J ends lost 7 bases and 1 base respectively, with 20 bases between them. The CDR3 contains 16 residues. Per germline, CDR1 ENHRY and CDR2 SYGVKD. CDR3 residues: CAITLGLCPHSYEQYV. As DNA, the CDR3 is TGTGCCATCACGTTGGGACTCTGCCCCCATTCCTACGAGCAGTACGTC.

This clonotype was seen repeatedly, ten times or more. This rearrangement joins TRBV20-1 to TRBJ1-1; D is uncertain. Trimming removed 3 bases at V and 1 base at J, with 6 bases between. Germline loops: CDR1 DFQATT, CDR2 SNEGSKA (reference sequence). CDR3 length: 12 amino acids. The CDR3: CSASQTNTEAFF. Written as DNA, the CDR3 is TGCAGTGCTAGTCAGACGAACACTGAAGCTTTCTTT.

This clonotype was counted ten times or more. The chain has TRBV20-1 and TRBJ1-2; D is unresolved. V was trimmed by 3 bases and J by 4 bases, leaving 6 bases between them. The CDR3 covers 11 residues. Germline values: CDR1 DFQATT, CDR2 SNEGSKA (reference sequence). In DNA form, the CDR3 reads TGCAGTGCTAGTGTCCTCTATGGCTACACCTTC. Translating it yields CSASVLYGYTF.

In its sample, this clonotype was seen many times. The V gene is TRBV7-9, the J gene TRBJ2-3; D remains unclear. The CDR3 has 14 residues. The V gene's germline CDR1 is SEHNR and CDR2 FQNEAQ (reference sequence). Trimming removed 3 bases at V and 5 bases at J, with 12 bases between. CDR3 nucleotide sequence: TGTGCCAGCAGCTTTTCCCCCGGCGGAGATACGCAGTATTTT. Its protein product is CASSFSPGGDTQYF.

The genes are TRBV29-1 and TRBJ1-1; 8 bases match TRBD1. J gave up 3 bases and V 8 bases, and 5 bases lay outside the gene matches. CDR3 size: 12 residues. Per the germline V gene, CDR1 is SQVTM and CDR2 is ANQGSEA. The CDR3 is CSSRGPDTEAFF. The CDR3, as DNA: TGCAGCTCCAGGGGGCCCGACACTGAAGCTTTCTTT.

This clonotype was seen at least ten times. The rearrangement joins TRBV20-1 to TRBJ2-1, with 10 nucleotides matching TRBD2. J was trimmed by 0 bases and V by 4 bases; bases with no gene match: 3. Germline loops: CDR1 DFQATT, CDR2 SNEGSKA (reference sequence). The CDR3 runs to 15 residues. The DNA for the CDR3 is TGCAGTGCTATTTCTAGCGGGGGCTCCTACAATGAGCAGTTCTTC. Translating gives CSAISSGGSYNEQFF.